The TCR beta chain described here comes from a study of control samples from healthy donors and cancer patients. Sequencing was performed with immunoSEQ multiplex PCR; in TCRdb, only in-frame clones are kept and a portion is missing. The table lists approximately 97,000 clones, around four fifths of them singletons. V lost 3 bases to trimming and J lost 0 bases, with 12 bases between them. CDR1 MNHNS and CDR2 SASEGT come from the germline V gene. This CDR3 contains 16 residues. The source material was blood. The sequence was obtained from a man in his thirties or forties in good health. The chain is built from TRBV6-1 and TRBJ1-5; tentative D call: TRBD1 (6 bases). The CDR3 protein is CASSDPDRYSNQPQHF. The CDR3 DNA reads TGTGCCAGCAGTGATCCGGACAGATATAGCAATCAGCCCCAGCATTTT.